The 24 T cell receptor beta chains in this list originate from one sample, sequenced in a study of T cell repertoires in ileal Crohn's disease. Profiling relied on immunoSEQ multiplex PCR, and the TCRdb table lists in-frame clones only, not all of them. The table shows several thousand clones, with around nine tenths occurring only once. Sequencing input: ileal tissue. Every receptor here comes from an adult with Crohn's disease.

The chain uses TRBV7-2 and TRBJ2-3, with D unresolved. V shed 6 bases and J shed 3 bases, with 10 bases lying between them. The CDR3 is made up of 13 amino acids. Per the germline V gene, CDR1 is SGHTA and CDR2 is FQGNSA. CDR3 DNA sequence: TGTGCCAGCAGTGGCGGCTTAACAGATACGCAGTATTTT. Translation gives CASSGGLTDTQYF.

The CDR3 sequence is CASSLAETRSSYNSPLHF. In DNA form, the CDR3 reads TGTGCCAGCAGTTTAGCGGAAACCAGAAGCTCCTATAATTCACCCCTCCACTTT. The rearrangement uses TRBV28 and TRBJ1-6, with D unresolved. Germline CDR1 is MDHEN and CDR2 is SYDVKM. This CDR3 has 18 residues. The ends were cut back, 2 bases at V and 0 bases at J, with 14 bases in the middle.

The J gene is TRBJ2-1, the V gene TRBV6-5; TRBD2 matches 9 bases. Per the germline V gene, CDR1 is MNHEY and CDR2 is SVGAGI. This CDR3 contains 15 residues. The trim removed 5 bases at V and 6 bases at J, leaving 8 bases unmatched. CDR3 loop: CASSPGGGGANEQFF. Here the CDR3 DNA reads TGTGCCAGCAGTCCCGGAGGCGGGGGGGCCAATGAGCAGTTCTTC.

The V and J genes are TRBV6-1 and TRBJ2-7; D may be TRBD1 (5 bases). The CDR3 runs 16 residues. V was pared by 2 bases and J by 3 bases, with 17 bases between. Germline CDR1 is MNHNS and CDR2 is SASEGT. The CDR3 sequence: CASSERWGQGSYEQYF. CDR3 bases: TGTGCCAGCAGTGAACGATGGGGCCAGGGAAGCTACGAGCAGTACTTC.

This chain connects TRBV2 to TRBJ2-7; weak D call: TRBD1 (5 bases). CDR1 and CDR2 (germline): SNHLY, FYNNEI. Trimming cost V 2 bases and J 6 bases, with 14 bases left between them. This CDR3 spans 14 amino acids. CDR3: CASSELQGTSEQYF. In DNA, the CDR3 is TGTGCCAGCAGTGAATTGCAGGGCACCAGCGAGCAGTACTTC.

CDR3 residues: CATSRDRTGGIEAKNIQYF. For the CDR3, the DNA is TGTGCCACCAGCAGAGACAGGACAGGGGGTATCGAAGCCAAAAACATTCAGTACTTC. The gene calls are TRBV15 and TRBJ2-4; 10 bases line up with TRBD1. The CDR3 is made up of 19 amino acids. From germline, CDR1 is LNHNV and CDR2 YYDKDF (reference sequence). The J segment lost 0 bases and the V segment lost 0 bases, leaving 8 bases of the junction unmatched.

The chain uses TRBV5-1 and TRBJ2-7; 7 bases agree with TRBD1. Germline V gene lookup returns CDR1 SGHRS and CDR2 YFSETQ. The CDR3 is 15 residues long. J lost 2 bases, V lost 4 bases, and 9 bases had no gene match. This CDR3 reads CASSRTTGHAYEQYF. CDR3 nucleotide sequence: TGCGCCAGCAGCCGAACGACAGGGCATGCCTACGAGCAGTACTTC.

The rearrangement links TRBV19 to TRBJ2-3; maybe TRBD1 (6 bases). Germline values: CDR1 LNHDA, CDR2 SQIVND (reference sequence). V gave up 4 bases and J gave up 2 bases, with 10 bases separating them. The CDR3 has 14 residues. CDR3 sequence (DNA): TGTGCCAGTAGTAAGGACAGATCCACAGATACGCAGTATTTT. Translation gives CASSKDRSTDTQYF.

CDR3 nucleotide sequence: TGTGCCAGCAGCCCCGACAGGGTCGGTTCACCCCTCCACTTT. This translates into CASSPDRVGSPLHF. The chain employs TRBV6-6 and TRBJ1-6; 7 positions agree with TRBD1. Trimming cost V 6 bases and J 9 bases; bases outside gene matches: 8. Germline V gene sequence: CDR1 MNHNY, CDR2 SVGAGI (reference sequence). CDR3 length: 14 amino acids.

The genes are TRBV7-2 and TRBJ2-1; 9 bases map to TRBD2. Looked up from germline, CDR1 is SGHTA and CDR2 is FQGNSA. This CDR3 region has 15 residues. Trimming took 5 bases from V and 7 from J; bases not matched to a gene: 9. Here the CDR3 reads CASSNRGGARNEQFF. The CDR3 DNA reads as TGTGCCAGCAGCAACCGCGGGGGGGCGCGGAATGAGCAGTTCTTC.

The gene calls are TRBV6-6 and TRBJ1-6, with D maybe TRBD1 (6 bases). The V end was cut by 5 bases, the J end by 10 bases, with 12 bases between. Germline V CDR1 and CDR2: MNHNY, SVGAGI (reference sequence). The CDR3 has 13 amino acids. The DNA for the CDR3 is TGTGCCAGCAGTATTGAGGGGGGGTCACCCCTCCACTTT. Encoded protein: CASSIEGGSPLHF.

This clone occurred once. The chain employs TRBV6-6 and TRBJ2-7; TRBD2 matches at 8 bases. After removal of 6 bases from V and 3 bases from J, the junction contained 4 bases not matched to a gene. This CDR3 spans 13 amino acids. CDR1 is MNHNY, CDR2 SVGAGI, per germline (reference sequence). This CDR3 reads CASRYTSGYEQYF. The DNA for the CDR3 is TGTGCCAGCAGGTACACTAGCGGCTACGAGCAGTACTTC.

The V call is TRBV5-1, the J call TRBJ2-7; maybe TRBD1 (6 bases). Trimming left V 3 bases short and J 8 bases short, with 15 bases between. The CDR3 covers 13 residues. Germline CDR1 SGHRS, CDR2 YFSETQ. The CDR3 DNA is TGCGCCAGCAGCTCGGACAGTGTAAGGAAGCAGTACTTC. Translating it yields CASSSDSVRKQYF. The whole variable domain, filled in from reference TRBV5-1 and TRBJ2-7, reads KAGVTQTPRYLIKTRGQQVTLSCSPISGHRSVSWYQQTPGQGLQFLFEYFSETQRNKGNFPGRFSGRQFSNSRSEMNVSTLELGDSALYLCASSSDSVRKQYFGPGTRLTVT.

The V and J genes are TRBV7-9 and TRBJ1-1; no clear D gene. Germline CDR1 and CDR2: SEHNR and FQNEAQ (reference sequence). This CDR3 has 14 amino acids. The V end was cut by 6 bases, the J end by 1 base, with 12 bases between. CDR3: CASRPPPGNTEAFF. The CDR3 DNA sequence: TGTGCCAGCAGGCCCCCTCCAGGGAACACTGAAGCTTTCTTT. The whole variable domain, filled in from reference TRBV7-9 and TRBJ1-1, reads DTGVSQNPRHKITKRGQNVTFRCDPISEHNRLYWYRQTLGQGPEFLTYFQNEAQLEKSRLLSDRFSAERPKGSFSTLEIQRTEQGDSAMYLCASRPPPGNTEAFFGQGTRLTVV.

The rearrangement links TRBV7-9 to TRBJ2-3; possible D gene TRBD1, 5 bases. V dropped 4 bases and J dropped 2 bases, with 10 bases sitting between them. The CDR3 totals 14 residues. Germline V gene sequence: CDR1 SEHNR, CDR2 FQNEAQ (reference sequence). CDR3 nucleotide sequence: TGTGCCAGCAGCTCAGGGCCCCACACAGATACGCAGTATTTT. Translating gives CASSSGPHTDTQYF.

This sequence joins TRBV5-1 and TRBJ2-7; D possibly corresponds to TRBD1 (6 bases). V lost 2 bases to trimming and J lost 6 bases, with 9 bases between them. Germline V lookup: CDR1 SGHRS, CDR2 YFSETQ. This CDR3 comprises 12 residues. CDR3 in amino acids: CASSLPGVEQYF. The DNA of the CDR3 is TGCGCCAGCAGCTTACCAGGGGTCGAGCAGTACTTC.

V gene TRBV5-8 combines with J gene TRBJ2-5; the match to TRBD1 covers 8 bases. The better agreement between TRBJ2-7 and the DNA end casts doubt on the J call. CDR3 length: 14 amino acids. CDR1 SGHTS and CDR2 YDEGEE come from the germline V gene. The CDR3 protein is CASSKRTGRSEQYF. The CDR3, as DNA: TGTGCCAGCAGCAAACGGACAGGGCGGTCCGAGCAGTACTTC.

V and J are TRBV15 and TRBJ1-6, with a tentative D call TRBD1 (6 bases). CDR1 is LNHNV, CDR2 YYDKDF, per germline (reference sequence). The ends were cut back, 1 base at V and 1 base at J, with 11 bases in the middle. The CDR3 covers 17 residues. The chain's CDR3 is CATSRVRGLSYNSPLHF. DNA for the CDR3: TGTGCCACCAGCAGAGTCAGGGGATTATCCTATAATTCACCCCTCCACTTT. Complete variable domain (other parts from reference TRBV15 and TRBJ1-6): DAMVIQNPRYQVTQFGKPVTLSCSQTLNHNVMYWYQQKSSQAPKLLFHYYDKDFNNEADTPDNFQSRRPNTSFCFLDIRSPGLGDTAMYLCATSRVRGLSYNSPLHFGNGTRLTVT.

The chain recombines TRBV28 with TRBJ1-6; D uncertain. Trimming cost V 6 bases and J 0 bases, with 24 bases left between them. This CDR3 has 20 amino acids. Germline V CDR1 and CDR2: MDHEN, SYDVKM. This CDR3 reads CASSRRGRQKLYSYNSPLHF. Here the CDR3 DNA reads TGTGCCAGCAGCCGTAGAGGAAGGCAGAAGCTATACTCCTATAATTCACCCCTCCACTTT.

The V gene is TRBV30, the J gene TRBJ2-1, with 9 bases fitting TRBD2. Losses at the gene ends were 8 bases for V and 12 bases for J; bases not matched to a gene: 14. CDR3 length equals 13 residues. Germline lookup yields CDR1 GTSNPN and CDR2 SVGIG (reference sequence). CDR3: CARGTSPPSRQFF. The CDR3 nucleotides are TGTGCCCGAGGGACTAGCCCACCTTCGAGGCAGTTCTTC.

V and J are TRBV7-8 and TRBJ1-3, with D tentatively TRBD1 (6 bases). V was cut by 5 bases and J by 4 bases, with 18 bases left in between. Germline loops: CDR1 SGHVS, CDR2 FQNEAQ. There are 16 residues in the CDR3. This chain's CDR3 is CASSNSITGKGNTIYF. The CDR3 nucleotides are TGTGCCAGCAGCAACTCGATCACAGGGAAAGGAAACACCATATATTTT.

V is TRBV2 and J is TRBJ1-5; no clear D gene. The germline V and J ends were trimmed by 4 bases and 7 bases, with 11 bases remaining between them. Per germline, CDR1 SNHLY and CDR2 FYNNEI. The CDR3 is made up of 13 amino acids. The CDR3 DNA reads TGTGCCAGCAGTGCCGCAGGTCTCCAGCCCCAGCATTTT. This encodes CASSAAGLQPQHF.

The genes are TRBV19 and TRBJ1-5; D is ambiguous. V dropped 1 base and J dropped 3 bases, with 13 bases sitting between them. This CDR3 has 16 residues. Looked up from germline, CDR1 is LNHDA and CDR2 is SQIVND (reference sequence). The CDR3 region has the DNA TGTGCCAGTAGTATAGGGGCAGCAAAACTCAATCAGCCCCAGCATTTT. It encodes CASSIGAAKLNQPQHF. The full variable domain, completed using reference TRBV19 and TRBJ1-5, is DGGITQSPKYLFRKEGQNVTLSCEQNLNHDAMYWYRQDPGQGLRLIYYSQIVNDFQKGDIAEGYSVSREKKESFPLTVTSAQKNPTAFYLCASSIGAAKLNQPQHFGDGTRLSIL.

The rearrangement links TRBV5-4 to TRBJ1-1; tentatively, D is TRBD1 (5 bases). Germline CDR1 is SGHNT and CDR2 is YYREEE (reference sequence). The CDR3 totals 15 residues. V was pared by 4 bases and J by 5 bases, with 18 bases between. The CDR3 reads CASSLGGQGRTEAFF. In DNA form, the CDR3 reads TGTGCCAGCAGCCTAGGTGGGCAGGGAAGGACTGAAGCTTTCTTT.